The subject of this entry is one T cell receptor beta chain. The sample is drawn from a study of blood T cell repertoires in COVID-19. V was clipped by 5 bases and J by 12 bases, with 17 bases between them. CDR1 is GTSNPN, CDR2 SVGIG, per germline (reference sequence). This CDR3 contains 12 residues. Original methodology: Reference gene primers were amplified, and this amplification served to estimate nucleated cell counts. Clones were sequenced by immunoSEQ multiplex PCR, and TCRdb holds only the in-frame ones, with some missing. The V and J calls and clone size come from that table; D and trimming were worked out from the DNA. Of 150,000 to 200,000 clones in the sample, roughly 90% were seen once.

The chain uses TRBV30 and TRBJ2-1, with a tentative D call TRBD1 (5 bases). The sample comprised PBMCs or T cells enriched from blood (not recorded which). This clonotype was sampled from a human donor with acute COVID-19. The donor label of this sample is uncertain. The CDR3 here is CAWEDIVGWQFF. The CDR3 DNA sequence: TGTGCCTGGGAGGACATAGTGGGTTGGCAGTTCTTC.